These T cell receptor beta chains were read from a single sample in a study of regulatory T cells in long-lasting Graves disease. One entry per CDR3 protein, called by TCRdb with MiXCR from the multiplex PCR reads. Of about 440,000 distinct CDR3 sequences listed, approximately 16% are singletons. This sample also belongs to another study, concerning T cells in Graves' hyperthyroidism and ophthalmopathy.

Specimen: peripheral blood mononuclear cells (PBMCs), collected at new diagnosis, from a patient treated with antithyroid drugs. The receptors stem from a woman between 18 and 29 years old with Graves disease. CDR3s include the opening cysteine and the closing phenylalanine or tryptophan. Fields, in order: D gene, CDR3 length, J gene, clone size, V gene, CDR3 protein, CDR3 DNA. The D gene is left open where the match is weak. Clone sizes are given selectively: once, few, many, or a class where the clone is expanded.

>.|14|TRBJ2-1|many|TRBV28
CASSSWGSYNEQFF
TGTGCCAGCAGTTCCTGGGGCTCCTACAATGAGCAGTTCTTC
>TRBD2|18|TRBJ2-1|.|TRBV19
CASSSRLAGGVSYNEQFF
TGTGCCAGTAGTTCCCGACTAGCGGGAGGGGTCTCCTACAATGAGCAGTTCTTC
>TRBD1|14|TRBJ1-1|many|TRBV28
CAINGQGENTEAFF
TGTGCCATCAACGGACAGGGGGAAAACACTGAAGCTTTCTTT
>TRBD2|13|TRBJ2-3|many|TRBV15
CATSRLAGDTQYF
TGTGCCACCAGCAGACTAGCGGGCGATACGCAGTATTTT
>TRBD2|16|TRBJ2-3|many|TRBV13
CASSLRAGGHTDTQYF
TGTGCCAGCAGCCTCCGAGCGGGAGGCCATACAGATACGCAGTATTTT
>.|19|TRBJ2-3|many|TRBV6-2/TRBV6-3
CASMDGFVWNEQVTDTQYF
TGTGCCAGCATGGATGGGTTCGTTTGGAACGAACAAGTCACAGATACGCAGTATTTT
>.|14|TRBJ1-5|many|TRBV28
CASSGIAVGQPQHF
TGTGCCAGCAGTGGGATAGCCGTTGGTCAGCCCCAGCATTTT
>.|15|TRBJ1-4|few|TRBV20-1
CSARGPGGRSEKLFF
TGCAGTGCTAGAGGACCGGGGGGACGGAGTGAAAAACTGTTTTTT
>TRBD1|16|TRBJ2-5|.|TRBV28
CASSFPGTGGEETQYF
TGTGCCAGCAGTTTTCCCGGGACAGGGGGCGAAGAGACCCAGTACTTC
>.|15|TRBJ2-1|many|TRBV7-6
CASSLDAETYNEQFF
TGTGCCAGCAGCTTAGACGCGGAGACCTACAATGAGCAGTTCTTC
>.|15|TRBJ2-1|few|TRBV28
CASSSGAGGSHEQFF
TGTGCCAGCAGTTCAGGGGCTGGCGGGAGCCATGAGCAGTTCTTC
>.|14|TRBJ1-2|many|TRBV27
CASSVGRDDYGYTF
TGTGCCAGCAGTGTAGGGAGGGACGACTATGGCTACACCTTC
>TRBD1|12|TRBJ1-5|.|TRBV20-1
CSAVTGDQPQHF
TGCAGTGCGGTAACAGGGGATCAGCCCCAGCATTTT
>.|17|TRBJ1-5|.|TRBV6-2/TRBV6-3
CAGSYPAGRDSNQPQHF
TGTGCCGGCAGTTACCCCGCCGGGAGGGATAGCAATCAGCCCCAGCATTTT